The clone carrying this T cell receptor (beta chain) was detected only a few times. Antigen: not known. Construction of the TCRbeta library involved unique molecular identifiers. MiXCR was run by TCRdb on the PCR reads, yielding one entry per CDR3 protein. This sample carries about 980,000 distinct CDR3 sequences, less than 30% of them seen once, and the ten largest clones take over 25%. Germline CDR1 is DFQATT and CDR2 is SNEGSKA (reference sequence). The CDR3 runs 11 residues. This entry is derived from a study of T-cell reconstitution after alpha-beta-depleted transplantation in children. Study outcomes and limitations: The authors attributed T-cell counts and diversity one year after transplant mostly to newly produced T cells. By about two months after transplant, alpha-beta T cells reportedly arose from several hundred graft clones that had expanded.

V and J are TRBV20-1 and TRBJ2-7; unclear D gene. This TCR was sampled from a boy in the first two years of life who had a stem cell transplant for SCID, so the T cells may come from the graft donor. The sample consisted of PBMCs, mostly from graft donor cells, taken 360 days after TCRalphabeta/CD19-depleted stem cell transplant. Written as DNA, the CDR3 is TGCAGCGTAAGGAGCCCCTACGAGCAGTACTTC. This codes for CSVRSPYEQYF.